This T cell receptor (beta chain) was identified in a study of beta chain features in type 1 diabetes. Broader study findings: Within each of all four CD4+ subsets, Type 1 diabetes patients had TCRB CDR3s that were moderately but significantly shorter. In type 1 diabetes patients, VDJ junctions had fewer insertions; deletions at these junctions were more frequent.

This clone has a handful of counts. Its antigen is not known. The authors reverse transcribed all of the isolated RNA, so sequencing captured expressed TCRB transcripts. An average of around 3.4 million reads was obtained for naive, central memory and regulatory T cell samples. Generated by immunoSEQ multiplex PCR, the TCRdb table keeps only in-frame clones and is missing some. The sample lists approximately 280,000 clones, 15% occurring once. There was one heparinised blood draw per donor, averaging around 120 mL. Via CD45RO/CCR7/CD25/CD127/CD95/CD27, cells of the CD4+ naive, central memory, regulatory and stem cell-like memory subsets were sorted. Trimming removed 5 bases from V and 5 bases from J; junction bases left unmatched: 10. The CDR3 has 16 residues. In germline, CDR1 is LGHNT, CDR2 FRNRAP.

Sample: naive CD4+ T cells from blood. The source of this sequence is a man aged 18 to 30 with type 1 diabetes. The chain employs TRBV12-5 and TRBJ2-5, with 11 bases lining up with TRBD1. The DNA of the CDR3 is TGTGCTAGTGGTCCGTCCCGGACAGGGGGCTGGGAGACCCAGTACTTC. It encodes CASGPSRTGGWETQYF.